This T cell receptor beta chain was recovered during a study of blood T cell repertoires in COVID-19. Profiling relied on immunoSEQ multiplex PCR, and the TCRdb table lists in-frame clones only, not all of them. The repertoire has tens of thousands of clones, 75% to 90% of them found once; the top ten carry roughly a tenth. Sequenced: peripheral blood. The clonotype was recovered from a human donor in a cohort sampled during active COVID-19.

The CDR3 region is CASSLATGGSYNEQFF. The CDR3 DNA follows: TGCGCCAGCAGCTTGGCTACGGGAGGCTCGTACAATGAGCAGTTCTTC. This chain joins TRBV5-1 and TRBJ2-1; 7 nucleotides match TRBD2. The CDR3 is 16 residues long. In germline, CDR1 is SGHRS, CDR2 YFSETQ. V trimming: 0 bases; J trimming: 4 bases; junction bases outside the gene matches: 7.